This T cell receptor (beta chain) stems from a study of blood T cell repertoires in COVID-19. The CDR3 has 17 residues. Germline V CDR1 and CDR2: MNHEY, SMNVEV (reference sequence). Between the trimmed V and J ends, which lost 6 bases and 0 bases, there was a span of 18 bases. Clones were read by immunoSEQ multiplex PCR, and TCRdb kept only the in-frame ones, dropping some. The data contain 150,000 to 200,000 clones, just over 90% of them singletons. The sequencing input was peripheral blood. The origin of this receptor is a man aged 18-30 years with COVID-19, enrolled during active disease. This chain uses TRBV27 with TRBJ1-3; maybe TRBD1 (6 bases). The CDR3 sequence is CASRPTGPGGSGNTIYF. CDR3 sequence (DNA): TGTGCCAGCAGGCCTACAGGGCCGGGGGGCTCTGGAAACACCATATATTTT.